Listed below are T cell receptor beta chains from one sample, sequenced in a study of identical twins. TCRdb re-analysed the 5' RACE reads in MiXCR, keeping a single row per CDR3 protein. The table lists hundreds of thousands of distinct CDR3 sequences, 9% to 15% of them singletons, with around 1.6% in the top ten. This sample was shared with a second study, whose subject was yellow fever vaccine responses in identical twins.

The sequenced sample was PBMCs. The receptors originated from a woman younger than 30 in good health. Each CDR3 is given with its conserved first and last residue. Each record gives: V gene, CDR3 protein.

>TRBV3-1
CASSPGAWSNHEQYF
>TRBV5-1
CASSSPTGLAGDEQFF
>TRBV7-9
CASSRNTGGGSDTEAFF
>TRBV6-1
CASRRAGTGSGGLYNEQFF
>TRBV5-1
CASSLGAVNTDTQYF
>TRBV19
CASSDRAHSGNTIYF
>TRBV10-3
CAISDSGGGYTF
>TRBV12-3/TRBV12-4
CASSFGKGQQETQYF
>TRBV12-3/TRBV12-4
CASSGGVFYGYTF
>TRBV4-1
CASSLRLGNQPQHF
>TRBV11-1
CASSLLGRVSASYNEQFF
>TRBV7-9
CASSFGSATNYGYTF
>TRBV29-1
CSVRTSGQLF
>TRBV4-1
CASSPLGTRQETQYF
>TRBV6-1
CASRPAGRYNEQFF
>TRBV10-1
CASSQDSTFTDTQYF
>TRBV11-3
CASSFWEPGDTEAFF
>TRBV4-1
CASTHPGTNYGYTF
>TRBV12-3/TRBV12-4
CASSHGSGAIDSEQYF
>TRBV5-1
CASSLALTEANYGYTF
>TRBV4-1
CASSHTDRGEDTQYF
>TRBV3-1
CASRPTAGTGGSTGELFF
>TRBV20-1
CSARGARDEKLFF
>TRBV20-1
CSAPGTDFNSPLHF
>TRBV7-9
CASTARYNEQFF
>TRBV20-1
CSASLRWSGGLSYNEQFF
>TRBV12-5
CASGLGFDSSYEQYF
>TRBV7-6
CASSGSLAFTDTQYF
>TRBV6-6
CASQGSSYNEQFF
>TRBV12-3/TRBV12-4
CASRDEKLFF
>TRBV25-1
CASARTSRNRQFF
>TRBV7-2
CASSFQGLGTEAFF
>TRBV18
CASSAQWDYGYTF
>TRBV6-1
CASSALSGGSYNEQFF
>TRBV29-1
CSVDLYQGKGQETQYF
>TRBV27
CASSLTAGVDVGQFF
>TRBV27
CASSLWGEVHNEQFF
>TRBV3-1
CASSQASAGGAGTQYF
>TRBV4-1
CASSQEGFRNTEAFF
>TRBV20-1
CSASVTGEVRSPLHF
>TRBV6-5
CASSYSTSWTGRGTQYF
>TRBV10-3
CAISSWTSGVKRATDTQYF
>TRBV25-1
CASSEGKTAGEKLFF
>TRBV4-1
CASSQDGESRHAQFF
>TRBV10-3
CAISGGLARSTDTQYF
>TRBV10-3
CAISGAEIAGELFF
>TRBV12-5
CASGLVDEQYF
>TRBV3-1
CASSQLYEAGGFDEQFF
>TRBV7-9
CASSFQRGSSGNTIYF
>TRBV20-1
CSARDMENTGELFF
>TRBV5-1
CASRLHGAGEGAFF
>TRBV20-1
CSARDQGPKLFF
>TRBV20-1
CSAPRQGFGYNEQFF
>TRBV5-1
CASSPQGTQETQYF
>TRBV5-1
CASSLRQGKGEQYF